The 27 T cell receptor beta chains presented below share a single source sample, sequenced in a study of early T cells in non-severe SARS-CoV-2 infection. TCRdb independently ran MiXCR on the 5' RACE reads; one entry per CDR3 protein. The sample carries under 65,000 distinct CDR3 sequences, less than 15% recorded once. Sequences were derived from whole blood, sampled at baseline. The receptors were gathered from an adult who was a healthcare worker with PCR-confirmed SARS-CoV-2 infection or an uninfected control (not recorded which).

The J gene is TRBJ2-7, the V gene TRBV9; D call uncertain. Per germline, CDR1 SGDLS and CDR2 YYNGEE. V shed 2 bases and J shed 10 bases, with 13 bases lying between them. This CDR3 comprises 12 residues. The CDR3 spells CASSVTPSEQYF. The CDR3 DNA follows: TGTGCCAGCAGCGTGACACCCTCCGAACAGTACTTC.

The chain employs TRBV10-3 and TRBJ2-7; TRBD2 aligns across 11 bases. V shed 9 bases and J 3 bases; nucleotides not matched to a gene: 7. CDR1 is ENHRY and CDR2 is SYGVKD in the germline V gene. The CDR3 runs 14 residues. The DNA for the CDR3 is TGTGCCATTTCCGGGACTAGCGGATACTACGAGCAGTACTTC. It yields the protein CAISGTSGYYEQYF.

The sample holds a few counts of this clonotype. The V and J genes are TRBV5-1 and TRBJ2-1; D remains unclear. Germline assignment: CDR1 SGHRS and CDR2 YFSETQ. V was pared by 0 bases and J by 9 bases, with 7 bases between. There are 12 residues in the CDR3. This CDR3 is CASSLEAPEQFF. The DNA of the CDR3 is TGCGCCAGCAGCTTGGAAGCCCCTGAGCAGTTCTTC.

V usage is TRBV30 and J usage is TRBJ2-1, with 10 bases aligning to TRBD2. The CDR3 contains 14 residues. Germline V CDR1 and CDR2: GTSNPN, SVGIG (reference sequence). V lost 0 bases and J lost 5; bases outside the gene matches: 1. In DNA, the CDR3 is TGTGCCTGGAGTGTACTAGCGGGGAACAATGAGCAGTTCTTC. Its translation: CAWSVLAGNNEQFF.

This clonotype was seen many times. The chain combines TRBV29-1 with TRBJ2-7; D remains ambiguous. Germline V CDR1 and CDR2: SQVTM, ANQGSEA. V was cut by 0 bases and J by 7 bases, with 10 bases left in between. The CDR3 consists of 12 residues. The CDR3 DNA reads TGCAGCGTTGAAGAGCCCTCCGGTGAGCAGTACTTC. It yields the protein CSVEEPSGEQYF.

In its sample, this clonotype was seen a few times. The chain combines TRBV2 with TRBJ2-2; 10 nucleotides match TRBD1. Unmatched junction bases numbered 7, after V lost 8 bases and J lost 7 bases. The CDR3 totals 14 residues. CDR1 SNHLY and CDR2 FYNNEI come from the germline V gene. CDR3 bases: TGTGCCAGCCTGGGACAGGGGCGTTACGGGGAGCTGTTTTTT. As protein: CASLGQGRYGELFF.

In this sample, this clonotype turned up many times. The rearrangement links TRBV19 to TRBJ2-6, with D perhaps matching TRBD1 (6 bases). The V end lost 4 bases, the J end lost 6 bases, and 10 bases lay between the germline ends. CDR1 LNHDA and CDR2 SQIVND come from the germline V gene (reference sequence). This CDR3 has 14 amino acids. The DNA for the CDR3 is TGTGCCAGTAGTACGACAGGTGTGGCCAACGTCCTGACTTTC. As protein: CASSTTGVANVLTF.

A few counts support this clonotype. V is TRBV7-9 and J is TRBJ1-6, with D uncertain. This CDR3 is built from 14 residues. Germline V gene sequence: CDR1 SEHNR, CDR2 FQNEAQ (reference sequence). Trimming took 4 bases from V and 3 from J, leaving 7 bases between them. The DNA for the CDR3 is TGTGCCAGCAGCTCCGGGAACTATAATTCACCCCTCCACTTT. It encodes CASSSGNYNSPLHF. Based on the CDR3 plus reference TRBV7-9 and TRBJ1-6, the full variable domain is DTGVSQNPRHKITKRGQNVTFRCDPISEHNRLYWYRQTLGQGPEFLTYFQNEAQLEKSRLLSDRFSAERPKGSFSTLEIQRTEQGDSAMYLCASSSGNYNSPLHFGNGTRLTVT.

Ten or more counts support this clonotype. V usage is TRBV27 and J usage is TRBJ2-1; D assignment may be TRBD1 or TRBD2 (6 bases each). The V end was cut by 3 bases, the J end by 0 bases, with 9 bases between. Germline V gives CDR1 MNHEY, CDR2 SMNVEV (reference sequence). This CDR3 is built from 15 residues. The CDR3 loop reads CASSLGGFSYNEQFF. The CDR3 DNA reads TGTGCCAGCAGTTTGGGGGGCTTCTCCTACAATGAGCAGTTCTTC.

The sample holds many counts of this clonotype. The chain employs TRBV12-5 and TRBJ2-7; the match to TRBD2 covers 13 bases. This CDR3 has 18 amino acids. CDR1 and CDR2 (germline): LGHNT, FRNRAP. J gave up 0 bases and V 3 bases, and 8 bases lay outside the gene matches. CDR3 coding DNA: TGTGCTAGTGGTTTCCGTGGACTAGCGGGAGCCTCCTCCTACGAGCAGTACTTC. Translating gives CASGFRGLAGASSYEQYF.

In its sample, this clonotype was seen a few times. V is TRBV7-2 and J is TRBJ2-7; D may be TRBD2 (6 bases). Germline V gene sequence: CDR1 SGHTA, CDR2 FQGNSA. V dropped 5 bases and J dropped 0 bases, with 14 bases sitting between them. CDR3 length: 15 residues. CDR3 DNA: TGTGCCAGCAGCCTGGGGACTGTTAGCTCCTACGAGCAGTACTTC. This gives the protein CASSLGTVSSYEQYF.

This clonotype was detected only a few times. The chain employs TRBV7-6 and TRBJ2-1; 9 bases line up with TRBD2. The V and J ends lost 5 bases and 7 bases, in that order; junction bases with no gene match: 9. The CDR3 totals 15 residues. Germline-derived CDR1 and CDR2 are SGHVS and FNYEAQ. CDR3 amino acids: CASSPVAGERNEQFF. In nucleotides, the CDR3 is TGTGCCAGCAGCCCCGTAGCGGGAGAGAGGAATGAGCAGTTCTTC.

The rearrangement uses TRBV9 and TRBJ2-7; TRBD1 agrees at 9 bases. The V and J ends lost 4 bases and 5 bases, in that order; junction bases with no gene match: 7. The CDR3 is made up of 14 amino acids. The germline V gene has CDR1 SGDLS and CDR2 YYNGEE. CDR3 DNA: TGTGCCAGCAGCTCCTACAGGGGGCAGAACGAGCAGTACTTC. Amino acids: CASSSYRGQNEQYF.

This clonotype has ten or more counts. The chain recombines TRBV5-1 with TRBJ1-1; 8 bases line up with TRBD1. Germline CDR1 and CDR2: SGHRS and YFSETQ. CDR3 length: 15 residues. J gave up 4 bases and V 1 base, and 6 bases lay outside the gene matches. In nucleotides, the CDR3 is TGCGCCAGCAGCTTGCGCCCAGGGGGCAGCACTGAAGCTTTCTTT. The encoded protein is CASSLRPGGSTEAFF.

The chain joins TRBV6-6 to TRBJ1-4; 10 positions agree with TRBD1. Germline CDR1 and CDR2: MNHNY and SVGAGI (reference sequence). V was pared by 7 bases and J by 7 bases, with 18 bases of the junction left unmatched. There are 18 residues in the CDR3. CDR3: CASNPRGTGAVNSEKLFF. The CDR3 nucleotides read TGTGCCAGCAACCCCAGGGGGACAGGGGCGGTTAATAGTGAAAAACTGTTTTTT.

This clonotype was counted ten times or more. The rearrangement uses TRBV30 and TRBJ2-1; D ambiguous. Germline V gene data show CDR1 as GTSNPN and CDR2 as SVGIG (reference sequence). The CDR3 is made up of 12 amino acids. With 5 bases removed from V and 7 bases from J, the gap between germline ends came to 12 bases. CDR3 residues: CAWAGLGNEQFF. Written as DNA, the CDR3 is TGTGCCTGGGCCGGGCTTGGGAATGAGCAGTTCTTC.

This clonotype is a singleton in its sample. V usage is TRBV20-1 and J usage is TRBJ1-1, with D perhaps TRBD1 (6 bases). The CDR3 is 16 residues long. With 0 bases removed from V and 4 bases from J, the gap between germline ends came to 18 bases. Per the germline V gene, CDR1 is DFQATT and CDR2 is SNEGSKA (reference sequence). In nucleotides, the CDR3 is TGCAGTGCTAGAGATTCGTACAGGGCGTATTTCACTGAAGCTTTCTTT. It yields the protein CSARDSYRAYFTEAFF.

This clonotype has a handful of counts. This rearrangement joins TRBV12-3 or TRBV12-4 to TRBJ1-3, with no clear D. V dropped 2 bases and J dropped 8 bases, with 10 bases sitting between them. This CDR3 is 13 amino acids long. CDR3 bases: TGTGCCAGCAGTTTACCCCCGGCGGACACCATATATTTT. Residues: CASSLPPADTIYF.

The table lists this clonotype with a few counts. The genes are TRBV7-8 and TRBJ2-5, with unresolved D. Looked up from germline, CDR1 is SGHVS and CDR2 is FQNEAQ. V was trimmed by 1 base and J by 4 bases, leaving 13 bases between them. This CDR3 is built from 15 residues. The CDR3: CASSLGKGGIETQYF. The CDR3, as DNA: TGTGCCAGCAGCTTAGGTAAAGGCGGAATAGAGACCCAGTACTTC.

In its sample, this clonotype was seen a few times. DNA of the CDR3: TGCAGCGTTGAAGCTCCGGGGGACGAGCAGTACTTC. It translates to CSVEAPGDEQYF. V is TRBV29-1 and J is TRBJ2-7; TRBD2 might be the D (6 bases). The CDR3 extends over 12 amino acids. Germline V lookup: CDR1 SQVTM, CDR2 ANQGSEA. The V gene lost 1 base and the J gene lost 5 bases, with 9 bases spanning the gap.

This clonotype was picked up a small number of times. The chain uses TRBV7-3 and TRBJ2-3, with D maybe TRBD1 (5 bases). The CDR3 spans 14 residues. Germline CDR1 SGHTA, CDR2 FQGTGA. Trimming took off 2 bases at V and 6 bases at J, with 12 bases between the two ends. The CDR3 bases are TGTGCCAGCAGCTTACAGGGCCGTGCGGATACGCAGTATTTT. Protein: CASSLQGRADTQYF.

This clonotype was seen many times. The CDR3 loop reads CASSSARGLGYTF. Here the CDR3 DNA reads TGTGCCAGCTCTTCGGCAAGGGGACTCGGCTACACCTTC. The V call is TRBV19, the J call TRBJ1-2, with D possibly being TRBD1 (5 bases). V gave up 9 bases and J gave up 8 bases, with 19 bases separating them. CDR1 and CDR2 from the germline V gene are LNHDA and SQIVND (reference sequence). The CDR3 runs 13 residues. The full variable domain, with the rest looked up from reference TRBV19 and TRBJ1-2, is DGGITQSPKYLFRKEGQNVTLSCEQNLNHDAMYWYRQDPGQGLRLIYYSQIVNDFQKGDIAEGYSVSREKKESFPLTVTSAQKNPTAFYLCASSSARGLGYTFGSGTRLTVV.

There are a few counts of this clonotype. The V gene is TRBV4-3, the J gene TRBJ2-1, with TRBD2 identical over 8 bases. Germline-derived CDR1 and CDR2 are LGHNA and YSLEER. The CDR3 loop spans 18 amino acids. With V trimmed by 1 base and J by 5 bases, 13 bases remained unmatched. The CDR3 DNA follows: TGCGCCAGCAGCCAAGGAAAGGGACTAACTAGCGGCCACAATGAGCAGTTCTTC. It yields the protein CASSQGKGLTSGHNEQFF.

This clonotype was found many times. The chain carries TRBV24-1 and TRBJ2-3, with 10 positions matching TRBD2. V trimming: 5 bases; J trimming: 0 bases; junction bases outside the gene matches: 7. Per the germline V gene, CDR1 is KGHDR and CDR2 is SFDVKD. The CDR3 loop spans 17 amino acids. The CDR3 is CATSGLAGPISTDTQYF. DNA of the CDR3: TGTGCCACCAGTGGACTAGCGGGTCCGATTAGCACAGATACGCAGTATTTT.

This clonotype was found many times. The genes are TRBV18 and TRBJ2-6; possibly TRBD1 for D (6 bases). Per the germline V gene, CDR1 is KGHSH and CDR2 is LQKENI. V gave up 4 bases and J gave up 0 bases, with 13 bases separating them. This CDR3 region has 17 residues. The CDR3 nucleotides are TGTGCCAGCTCACTACTGGACAGAGGCTCTGGGGCCAACGTCCTGACTTTC. Encoded protein: CASSLLDRGSGANVLTF.

In this sample, this clonotype turned up many times. The chain combines TRBV14 with TRBJ2-1; D gene ambiguous. Trimming cost V 3 bases and J 10 bases, with 7 bases left between them. The CDR3 runs 11 residues. In germline, CDR1 is SGHDN, CDR2 FVKESK. The CDR3 sequence is CASSHGVEQFF. The CDR3 DNA sequence: TGTGCCAGCAGCCATGGGGTCGAGCAGTTCTTC.

This chain links TRBV10-2 with TRBJ2-7, with D maybe TRBD2 (7 bases). CDR3 length: 13 residues. Germline V gene sequence: CDR1 WSHSY, CDR2 SAAADI. Trimming took off 8 bases at V and 5 bases at J, with 16 bases between the two ends. Here the CDR3 reads CASGEGGAHEQYF. In DNA, the CDR3 is TGCGCCAGCGGGGAAGGGGGGGCCCACGAGCAGTACTTC.